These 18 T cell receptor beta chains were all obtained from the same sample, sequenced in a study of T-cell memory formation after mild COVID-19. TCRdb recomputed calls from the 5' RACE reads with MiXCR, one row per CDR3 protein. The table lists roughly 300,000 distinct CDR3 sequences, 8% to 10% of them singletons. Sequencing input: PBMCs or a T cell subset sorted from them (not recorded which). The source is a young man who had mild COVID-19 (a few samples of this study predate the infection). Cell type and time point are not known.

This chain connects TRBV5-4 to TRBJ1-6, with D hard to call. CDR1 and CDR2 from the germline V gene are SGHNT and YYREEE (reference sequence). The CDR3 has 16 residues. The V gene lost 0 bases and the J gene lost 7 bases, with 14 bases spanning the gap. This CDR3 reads CASSLEKGIRNSPLHF. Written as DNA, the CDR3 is TGTGCCAGCAGCTTGGAAAAGGGTATTCGAAATTCACCCCTCCACTTT.

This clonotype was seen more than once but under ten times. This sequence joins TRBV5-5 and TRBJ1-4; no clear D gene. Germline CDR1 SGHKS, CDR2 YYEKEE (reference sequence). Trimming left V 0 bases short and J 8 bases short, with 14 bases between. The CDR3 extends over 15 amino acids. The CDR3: CASSLGQVGGEKLFF. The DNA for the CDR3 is TGTGCCAGCAGCTTGGGGCAGGTTGGCGGAGAAAAACTGTTTTTT.

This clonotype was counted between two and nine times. The CDR3 loop is CASYGGAHGYTF. CDR3 DNA sequence: TGTGCCAGTTACGGGGGGGCCCATGGCTACACCTTC. The chain has TRBV27 and TRBJ1-2, with a weak D call TRBD1 (6 bases). Trimming took 9 bases from V and 6 from J, leaving 14 bases between them. Looked up from germline, CDR1 is MNHEY and CDR2 is SMNVEV (reference sequence). The CDR3 sequence is 12 residues long.

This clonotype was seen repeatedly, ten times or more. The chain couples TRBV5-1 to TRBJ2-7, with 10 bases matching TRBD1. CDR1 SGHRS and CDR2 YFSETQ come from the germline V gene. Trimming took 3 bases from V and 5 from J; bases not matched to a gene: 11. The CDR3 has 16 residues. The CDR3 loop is CASSSYRDRGNDEQYF. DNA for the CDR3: TGCGCCAGCAGCTCCTACCGGGACAGGGGTAACGACGAGCAGTACTTC. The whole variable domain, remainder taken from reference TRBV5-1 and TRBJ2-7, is KAGVTQTPRYLIKTRGQQVTLSCSPISGHRSVSWYQQTPGQGLQFLFEYFSETQRNKGNFPGRFSGRQFSNSRSEMNVSTLELGDSALYLCASSSYRDRGNDEQYFGPGTRLTVT.

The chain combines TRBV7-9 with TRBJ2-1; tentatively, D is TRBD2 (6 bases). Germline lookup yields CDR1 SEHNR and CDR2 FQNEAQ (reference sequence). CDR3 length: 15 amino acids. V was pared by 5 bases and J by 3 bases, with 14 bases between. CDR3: CASSPQEGGYNEQFF. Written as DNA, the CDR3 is TGTGCCAGCAGCCCCCAGGAGGGAGGCTACAATGAGCAGTTCTTC.

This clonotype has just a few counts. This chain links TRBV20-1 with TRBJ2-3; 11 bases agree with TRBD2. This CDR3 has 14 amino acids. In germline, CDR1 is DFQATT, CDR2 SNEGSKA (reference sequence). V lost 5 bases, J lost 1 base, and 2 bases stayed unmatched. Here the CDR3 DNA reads TGCAGTGCTCCTAGCGGGGGGCGCACAGATACGCAGTATTTT. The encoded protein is CSAPSGGRTDTQYF.

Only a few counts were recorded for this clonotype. CDR3 amino acids: CASGTYNEKLFF. CDR3 in DNA: TGTGCCAGTGGGACTTATAATGAAAAACTGTTTTTT. The V gene is TRBV7-9, the J gene TRBJ1-4, with D possibly TRBD1 on 5 matching bases. The germline gives CDR1 SEHNR, CDR2 FQNEAQ (reference sequence). Trimming pared 9 bases from V and 4 bases from J, leaving 9 bases between. The CDR3 spans 12 residues.

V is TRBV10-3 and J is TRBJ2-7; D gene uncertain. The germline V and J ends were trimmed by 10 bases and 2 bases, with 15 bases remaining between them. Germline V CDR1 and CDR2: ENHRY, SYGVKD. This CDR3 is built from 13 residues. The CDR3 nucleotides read TGTGCCACCCGGGTGGGCGACGCCTACGAGCAGTACTTC. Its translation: CATRVGDAYEQYF.

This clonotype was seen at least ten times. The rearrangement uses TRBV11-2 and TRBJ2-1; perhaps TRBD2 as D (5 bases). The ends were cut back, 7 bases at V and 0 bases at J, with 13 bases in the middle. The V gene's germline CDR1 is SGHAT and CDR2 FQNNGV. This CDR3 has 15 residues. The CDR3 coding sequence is TGTGCCAGCATCACGACGGGAAACTCCTACAATGAGCAGTTCTTC. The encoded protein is CASITTGNSYNEQFF.

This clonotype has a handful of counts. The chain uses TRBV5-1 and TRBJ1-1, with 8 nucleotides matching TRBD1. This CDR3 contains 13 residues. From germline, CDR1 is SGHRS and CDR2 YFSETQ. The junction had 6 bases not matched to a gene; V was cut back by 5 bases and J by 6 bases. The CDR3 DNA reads TGCGCCAGCAGAATCCAGGGGGCGGCTGAAGCTTTCTTT. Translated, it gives CASRIQGAAEAFF.

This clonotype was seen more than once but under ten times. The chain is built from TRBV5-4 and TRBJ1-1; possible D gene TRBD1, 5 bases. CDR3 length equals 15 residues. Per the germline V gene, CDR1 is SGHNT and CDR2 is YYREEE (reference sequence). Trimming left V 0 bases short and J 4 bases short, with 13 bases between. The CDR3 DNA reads TGTGCCAGCAGCTTGGAGGGGCCTTCGGGCACTGAAGCTTTCTTT. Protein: CASSLEGPSGTEAFF.

The CDR3 region is CASSLDPSRAYGYTF. Written as DNA, the CDR3 is TGTGCCAGCAGCTTGGACCCCAGCCGAGCCTATGGCTACACCTTC. J is TRBJ1-2 and V is TRBV5-6; D ambiguous. The CDR3 has 15 residues. Trimming shortened V by 0 bases and J by 4 bases, and 13 bases separated the two germline ends. CDR1 is SGHDT, CDR2 YYEEEE, per germline.

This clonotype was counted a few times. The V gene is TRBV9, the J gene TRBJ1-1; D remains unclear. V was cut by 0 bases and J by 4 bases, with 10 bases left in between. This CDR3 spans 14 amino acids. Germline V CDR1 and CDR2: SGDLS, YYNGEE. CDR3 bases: TGTGCCAGCAGCGTAGCGCTGGGAACCACTGAAGCTTTCTTT. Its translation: CASSVALGTTEAFF.

DNA of the CDR3: TGTGCCAGCAGCAGACGACAGGCGAGGAACACCGGGGAGCTGTTTTTT. Translation: CASSRRQARNTGELFF. The chain recombines TRBV7-8 with TRBJ2-2, with D possibly being TRBD1 (6 bases). Germline-derived CDR1 and CDR2 are SGHVS and FQNEAQ. V was shortened by 5 bases and J by 1 base, with 14 bases between the two germline ends. The CDR3 sequence is 16 residues long.

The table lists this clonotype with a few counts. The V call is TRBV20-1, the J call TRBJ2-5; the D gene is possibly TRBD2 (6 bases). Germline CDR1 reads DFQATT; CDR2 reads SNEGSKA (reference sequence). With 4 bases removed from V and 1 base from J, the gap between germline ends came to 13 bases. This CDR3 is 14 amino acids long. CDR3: CSAIAEESQETQYF. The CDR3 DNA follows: TGCAGTGCTATAGCGGAGGAGTCCCAAGAGACCCAGTACTTC.

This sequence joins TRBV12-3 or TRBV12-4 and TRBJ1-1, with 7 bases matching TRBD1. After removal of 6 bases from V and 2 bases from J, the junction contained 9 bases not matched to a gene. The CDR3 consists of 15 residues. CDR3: CASSPAGTANTEAFF. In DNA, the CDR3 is TGTGCCAGCAGCCCCGCCGGGACAGCAAACACTGAAGCTTTCTTT.

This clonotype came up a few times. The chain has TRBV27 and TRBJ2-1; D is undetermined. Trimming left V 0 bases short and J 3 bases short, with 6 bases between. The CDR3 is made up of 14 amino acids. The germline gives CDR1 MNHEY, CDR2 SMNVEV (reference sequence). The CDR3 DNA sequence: TGTGCCAGCAGTTTATCCCTCCTCTACAATGAGCAGTTCTTC. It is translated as CASSLSLLYNEQFF.

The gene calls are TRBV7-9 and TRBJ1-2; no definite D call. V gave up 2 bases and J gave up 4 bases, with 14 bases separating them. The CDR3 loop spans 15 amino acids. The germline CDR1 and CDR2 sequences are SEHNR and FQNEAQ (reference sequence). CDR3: CASSLLRAGPYGYTF. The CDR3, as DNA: TGTGCCAGCAGCTTACTACGGGCTGGCCCCTATGGCTACACCTTC.